The 13 T cell receptor beta chains reported below all come from one sample, sequenced in a study of metastatic and nonmetastatic thyroid tumors. With MiXCR, TCRdb reprocessed the PCR reads. The sample has 27,000 or so clones, approximately 24% seen once; the top ten hold 6%. Thyroid surgery took place with no prior treatment in any patient. Sequencing input: blood. Receptors originate from a female donor with papillary thyroid cancer or a benign thyroid nodule (not recorded which). Some clones in this sample may be carry-over from other donors' samples.

As to this clone: A much larger clone lies a single base off, so this may be a read error. The gene calls are TRBV5-5 and TRBJ1-2; the match to TRBD1 covers 7 bases. Germline CDR1 SGHKS, CDR2 YYEKEE (reference sequence). CDR3 length equals 14 residues. The CDR3 DNA reads TGTGCCAGCAGGGCCGGACAGGTTAACTATTGCTACACCTTC. Protein sequence: CASRAGQVNYCYTF.

Ten or more counts support this clone. Germline and junction disagree at one end, which may indicate a read error. The chain employs TRBV4-1 and TRBJ2-7; no clear D. This CDR3 comprises 14 residues. CDR1 and CDR2 from the germline V gene are MGHRA and YSYEKL. CDR3 DNA sequence: TGCGCCAGCAGCCAAGATTCCAGACTCTACGAACAGTACTTC. The encoded protein is CASSQDSRLYEQYF.

The rearrangement joins TRBV5-1 to TRBJ2-3; D might be TRBD1 (6 bases). There are 15 residues in the CDR3. V lost 0 bases and J 0 bases, leaving 8 bases between the germline ends. Germline lookup yields CDR1 SGHRS and CDR2 YFSETQ. The CDR3 coding sequence is TGCGCCAGCAGCTTGGGGGGGCTAAGCACAGATACGCAGTATTTT. Protein product: CASSLGGLSTDTQYF.

This clone was counted ten times or more. At one of its ends the junction is not consistent with the germline gene, which may arise from a read error. V and J are TRBV7-7 and TRBJ2-1; D is uncertain. CDR3 size: 15 residues. Germline loops: CDR1 SSHAT, CDR2 FNYEAQ (reference sequence). In nucleotides, the CDR3 is TGTGCTAGCAGCTTAGACCCAGCACCCTACAATGAGCAGTTCTTC. Translation: CASSLDPAPYNEQFF.

V gene TRBV5-5 combines with J gene TRBJ2-7; possibly TRBD1 or TRBD2 for D (6 bases each). The V gene lost 1 base and the J gene lost 4 bases, with 12 bases spanning the gap. The CDR3 length is 14 residues. Germline-derived CDR1 and CDR2 are SGHKS and YYEKEE (reference sequence). The CDR3, as DNA: TGTGCCAGCAGCTTGTGGGGGGCCGGATACGAGCAGTACTTC. It yields the protein CASSLWGAGYEQYF.

The V and J genes are TRBV11-2 and TRBJ2-7; possible D gene TRBD2, 6 bases. CDR1 and CDR2 from the germline V gene are SGHAT and FQNNGV. V gave up 2 bases and J gave up 4 bases, with 18 bases separating them. CDR3 length: 16 residues. For the CDR3, the DNA is TGTGCCAGCAGCTTATACTTTAACGGGGGTTGGTACGAGCAGTACTTC. Its translation is CASSLYFNGGWYEQYF. The variable domain in full, with the rest retrieved from reference TRBV11-2 and TRBJ2-7, is EAGVAQSPRYKIIEKRQSVAFWCNPISGHATLYWYQQILGQGPKLLIQFQNNGVVDDSQLPKDRFSAERLKGVDSTLKIQPAKLEDSAVYLCASSLYFNGGWYEQYFGPGTRLTVT.

The sample holds many counts of this clone. This chain links TRBV12-5 with TRBJ2-5; D not certain. Germline lookup yields CDR1 LGHNT and CDR2 FRNRAP. Trimming removed 7 bases at V and 5 bases at J, with 5 bases between. The CDR3 contains 10 residues. The DNA for the CDR3 is TGTGCTAGTGCCCTGGAGACCCAGTACTTC. Its translation is CASALETQYF.

This clone was counted many times. CDR3 DNA: TGTGCCTGGATCGTCGGGGGCACTGAAGCTTTCTTT. Translation gives CAWIVGGTEAFF. The chain is built from TRBV30 and TRBJ1-1, with a weak D call TRBD1 (5 bases). V lost 4 bases, J lost 4 bases, and 10 bases lay in between. Germline V lookup: CDR1 GTSNPN, CDR2 SVGIG (reference sequence). CDR3 length equals 12 residues.

The DNA of the CDR3 is TGTGCCAGCAGGCGAGTGGGAGTAAACAATGAGCAGTTCTTC. Its translation is CASRRVGVNNEQFF. This chain uses TRBV6-2 or TRBV6-3 with TRBJ2-1; D may be TRBD2 (5 bases). CDR1 MNHEY and CDR2 SVGEGT come from the germline V gene. V was clipped by 6 bases and J by 5 bases, with 14 bases between them. This CDR3 spans 14 amino acids.

This chain joins TRBV3-1 and TRBJ2-1; 10 nucleotides line up with TRBD2. CDR1 is LGHDT, CDR2 YNNKEL, per germline (reference sequence). With 4 bases clipped from V and 3 bases from J, the junction kept 6 bases outside the gene matches. The CDR3 extends over 16 amino acids. The CDR3 coding sequence is TGTGCCAGCAGCCGGGACTTAGCGGGAGGCTACAATGAGCAGTTCTTC. The encoded protein is CASSRDLAGGYNEQFF.

The J gene is TRBJ1-2, the V gene TRBV6-1; unclear D gene. Trimming left V 7 bases short and J 0 bases short, with 15 bases between. The CDR3 runs to 15 residues. CDR1 MNHNS and CDR2 SASEGT come from the germline V gene. This CDR3 reads CASMDGLNANYGYTF. The CDR3 bases are TGTGCCAGCATGGACGGACTGAATGCTAACTATGGCTACACCTTC.

The rearrangement joins TRBV7-2 to TRBJ1-2; D unresolved. Germline loops: CDR1 SGHTA, CDR2 FQGNSA. V lost 2 bases to trimming and J lost 7 bases, with 14 bases between them. This CDR3 has 14 residues. The CDR3 loop is CASSLSRGGGGYTF. CDR3 coding DNA: TGTGCCAGCAGCTTATCTCGTGGAGGAGGTGGCTACACCTTC.

V is TRBV5-1 and J is TRBJ2-7; 10 bases agree with TRBD1. The V gene's germline CDR1 is SGHRS and CDR2 YFSETQ. After removal of 2 bases from V and 6 bases from J, the junction contained 8 bases not matched to a gene. The CDR3 has 15 amino acids. CDR3 DNA: TGCGCCAGCAGCTTAGTCCCGGGACAGGGGTTCGAGCAGTACTTC. It yields the protein CASSLVPGQGFEQYF.